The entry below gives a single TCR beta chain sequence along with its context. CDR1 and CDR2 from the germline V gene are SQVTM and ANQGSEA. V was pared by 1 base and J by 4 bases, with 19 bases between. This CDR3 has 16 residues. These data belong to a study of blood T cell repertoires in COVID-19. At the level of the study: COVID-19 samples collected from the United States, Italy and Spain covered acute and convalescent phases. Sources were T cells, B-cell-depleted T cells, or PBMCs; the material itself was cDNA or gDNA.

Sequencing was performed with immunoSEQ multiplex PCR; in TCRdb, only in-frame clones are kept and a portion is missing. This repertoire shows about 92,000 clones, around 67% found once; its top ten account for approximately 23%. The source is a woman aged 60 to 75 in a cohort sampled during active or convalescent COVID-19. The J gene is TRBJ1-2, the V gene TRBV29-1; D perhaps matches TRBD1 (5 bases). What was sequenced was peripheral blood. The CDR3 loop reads CSVEAPTTGRSYGYTF. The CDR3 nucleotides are TGCAGCGTTGAAGCCCCAACTACAGGTCGTAGCTATGGCTACACCTTC.